Listed below are T cell receptor beta chains from one sample, sequenced in a study of control samples from healthy donors and cancer patients. TCRdb's table, derived via immunoSEQ multiplex PCR, lists solely in-frame clones and lacks some. The sample records tens of thousands of clones, about 93% being singletons. The sample consisted of PBMCs. The source is a woman in her forties or fifties with head and neck cancer. Each CDR3 is given with its conserved first and last residue. A D gene is named only where the DNA matches it firmly.

D gene,J gene,V gene,CDR3 protein,CDR3 DNA
.,TRBJ1-3,TRBV4-3,CASSQAIGVAVGNTIYF,TGCGCCAGCAGCCAAGCAATAGGGGTCGCAGTGGGAAACACCATATATTTT
TRBD1,TRBJ2-5,TRBV25-1,CASAIAGGSYQETQYF,TGTGCCAGCGCAATCGCAGGGGGCTCGTACCAAGAGACCCAGTACTTC
.,TRBJ2-3,TRBV19,CASGGGGRTDTQYF,TGTGCCAGTGGGGGAGGCGGGCGCACAGATACGCAGTATTTT
.,TRBJ1-5,TRBV2,CASRPGTGVRGQPQHF,TGTGCCAGCAGGCCCGGGACGGGGGTCCGGGGTCAGCCCCAGCATTTT
.,TRBJ2-2,TRBV6-2/TRBV6-3,CASSYGTLNTGELFF,TGTGCCAGCAGTTACGGGACACTTAACACCGGGGAGCTGTTTTTT
.,TRBJ2-6,TRBV28,CASSPVTRAGANVLTF,TGTGCCAGCAGTCCGGTGACTCGAGCTGGGGCCAACGTCCTGACTTTC
TRBD1,TRBJ2-5,TRBV7-8,CASSLGQMETQYF,TGTGCCAGCAGCTTGGGACAGATGGAGACCCAGTACTTC
TRBD1,TRBJ1-2,TRBV2,CASSEARTGVRGYTF,TGTGCCAGCAGTGAAGCGAGGACAGGGGTAAGAGGCTACACCTTC
.,TRBJ2-5,TRBV2,CASSESWTEGETQYF,TGTGCCAGCAGTGAAAGTTGGACAGAGGGGGAGACCCAGTACTTC
.,TRBJ1-5,TRBV30,CAWSVGQAGNQPQHF,TGTGCCTGGAGTGTAGGGCAGGCCGGCAATCAGCCCCAGCATTTT